This T cell receptor beta chain was obtained from a study of blood T cell repertoires in COVID-19. Data came from immunoSEQ multiplex PCR; TCRdb stores just in-frame clones and leaves some out. The sample lists 45,000 to 70,000 clones, roughly nine tenths seen once, with approximately 7% in the top ten. This CDR3 contains 16 residues. V was shortened by 6 bases and J by 5 bases, with 21 bases between the two germline ends. The V gene's germline CDR1 is MDHEN and CDR2 SYDVKM. The chain couples TRBV28 to TRBJ2-3; perhaps TRBD1 as D (7 bases). This clonotype was sampled from a woman aged 60-75 years with active or convalescent COVID-19. Sequencing was performed on peripheral blood. CDR3 DNA sequence: TGTGCCAGCAGCTTTGACCAGACAGGGAGGCTAGATACGCAGTATTTT. Translating gives CASSFDQTGRLDTQYF.